This entry lists 8 T cell receptor beta chains sequenced from one sample in a study of CXCR3-negative and CXCR3-positive naive CD8 T cells. The authors prepared UMI-labeled TRB cDNA libraries by 5' RACE. TCRdb re-called the 5' RACE reads; one entry per CDR3 protein, DNA not given. The repertoire table contains 55,000 to 70,000 distinct CDR3 sequences. Sequenced material: memory CD8+ T cells from blood. The receptor source for this set is a human donor in good health. Some clones in this sample may be carry-over from other donors' samples.

The V gene is TRBV25-1, the J gene TRBJ1-1; TCRdb names TRBD1, which stays unverified in the absence of DNA. This CDR3 comprises 19 residues. Germline V gives CDR1 MGHDK, CDR2 SYGVNS. CDR3 in amino acids: CASSEYLGKGSTGETEAFF.

The chain is built from TRBV4-3 and TRBJ1-1; there is no DNA to check the TCRdb D call of TRBD1. This CDR3 contains 12 residues. Looked up from germline, CDR1 is LGHNA and CDR2 is YSLEER. The CDR3 loop reads CASSRTRTEAFF.

The rearrangement joins TRBV5-1 to TRBJ1-1. Germline values: CDR1 SGHRS, CDR2 YFSETQ. The CDR3 has 14 residues. CDR3 region: CASSSRAENTEAFF.

The chain uses TRBV7-2 and TRBJ1-1. Germline lookup yields CDR1 SGHTA and CDR2 FQGNSA. The CDR3 totals 13 residues. CDR3 amino acids: CASSFYMNTEAFF.

The chain combines TRBV27 with TRBJ1-1; the D call from TCRdb, TRBD1, cannot be confirmed without DNA. This CDR3 has 15 amino acids. Per the germline V gene, CDR1 is MNHEY and CDR2 is SMNVEV (reference sequence). The CDR3 protein is CASTLTQGARTEAFF.

CDR3 sequence reads: CSVNLQGGTEAFF. The chain employs TRBV29-1 and TRBJ1-1; TCRdb proposes TRBD1, but this gene call is untestable without DNA. CDR1 is SQVTM, CDR2 ANQGSEA, per germline. The CDR3 consists of 13 residues.

The V and J genes are TRBV4-1 and TRBJ2-2; the TRBD1 assignment by TCRdb is unverifiable without DNA. This CDR3 has 16 amino acids. The germline V gene encodes CDR1 MGHRA and CDR2 YSYEKL. CDR3 loop: CASSQFRDSFTGELFF.

The chain recombines TRBV2 with TRBJ1-2; TCRdb indicates TRBD1, and absent DNA this call remains unverified. The CDR3 totals 15 residues. CDR1 SNHLY and CDR2 FYNNEI come from the germline V gene. CDR3 sequence: CASRAGTEPSYGYTF.